Below, one T cell receptor (beta chain) is given with its context. Its target is unknown. Donors came from a validation cohort of some 130 subjects, distinct from the first 666-subject cohort. The sample belongs to a study of cytomegalovirus exposure and HLA in healthy donors. TCRdb's copy holds only in-frame clones and misses some; the assay was immunoSEQ multiplex PCR. The table records hundreds of thousands of clones, 83% of them present only once. The V gene's germline CDR1 is SGHRS and CDR2 YFSETQ. V lost 4 bases, J lost 4 bases, and 8 bases stayed unmatched. This CDR3 is 15 amino acids long. Study-wide points: Reports described diagnosis of cytomegalovirus status by the classifier as highly specific and sensitive. The study listed 150 to 200 cytomegalovirus-associated TCR beta chains. CMV antigen specificity was confirmed in vitro for a few CMV-associated chains.

The sequence was collected from a woman under 30 in good health and CMV-seronegative. The sample consisted of PBMCs. The chain recombines TRBV5-1 with TRBJ1-1, with TRBD1 identical over 9 bases. The CDR3 region has the DNA TGCGCCAGCAGCCTGCCCGGGACAGGGCGCACTGAAGCTTTCTTT. Encoded protein: CASSLPGTGRTEAFF.